What follows is one TCR beta chain and its context. Antigen: not known. This sample was taken from a study of CD8+ T cells in alopecia areata. Investigators isolated RNA and reverse transcribed it into cDNA to act as the sequencing template. Measured with immunoSEQ multiplex PCR; TCRdb has only the in-frame clones, and not every one. Of about 200,000 clones listed, 50% to 60% are singletons. Study findings and constraints: The study also sequences resident alphabeta T cells of normal skin in scalp samples. Patients shared TCRs less clearly than mice did, possibly owing to HLA.

CDR3 length: 13 amino acids. Trimming removed 0 bases at V and 8 bases at J, with 11 bases between. Germline V CDR1 and CDR2: SGDLS, YYNGEE. Material: CD4+ T cells sorted from blood, obtained at week 0. This receptor was obtained from a human donor with alopecia areata. This chain joins TRBV9 and TRBJ1-2; D unresolved. The DNA of the CDR3 is TGTGCCAGCAGCGTAGCCCCCGGGGAAGGCTACACCTTC. Its protein product is CASSVAPGEGYTF.